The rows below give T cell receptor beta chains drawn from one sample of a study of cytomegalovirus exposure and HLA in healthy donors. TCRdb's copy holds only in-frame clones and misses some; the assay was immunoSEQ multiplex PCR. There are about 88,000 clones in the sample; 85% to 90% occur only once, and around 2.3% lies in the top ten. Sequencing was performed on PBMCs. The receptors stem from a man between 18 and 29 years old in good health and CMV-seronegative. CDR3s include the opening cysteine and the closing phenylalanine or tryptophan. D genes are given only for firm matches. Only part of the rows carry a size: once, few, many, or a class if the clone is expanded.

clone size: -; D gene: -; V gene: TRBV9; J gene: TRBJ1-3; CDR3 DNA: TGTGCCAGCAGCGAGGCGGGAACTGGAAACACCATATATTTT; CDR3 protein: CASSEAGTGNTIYF
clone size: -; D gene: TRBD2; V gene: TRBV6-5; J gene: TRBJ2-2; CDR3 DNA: TGTGCCAGCAGTTACCTTGGGACTAGAGCCGGGGAGCTGTTTTTT; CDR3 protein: CASSYLGTRAGELFF
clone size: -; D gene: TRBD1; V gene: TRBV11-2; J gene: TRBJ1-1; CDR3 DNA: TGTGCCAGCAGACAGGACAGGGAGGCTTTCTTT; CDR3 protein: CASRQDREAFF
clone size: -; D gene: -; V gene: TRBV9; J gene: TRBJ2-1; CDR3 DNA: TGTGCCAGCAGCCCCAGGGTCGTAGTCGGTGAGCAGTTCTTC; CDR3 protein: CASSPRVVVGEQFF
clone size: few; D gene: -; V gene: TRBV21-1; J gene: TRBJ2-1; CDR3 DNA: TGTGCCAGCAGCAAAATTGCGGGAGTAGCCTACAATGAGCAGTTCTTC; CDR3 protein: CASSKIAGVAYNEQFF
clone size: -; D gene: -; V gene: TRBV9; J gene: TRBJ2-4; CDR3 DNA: TGTGCCAGCAGCGTATCCCACCGCCGGGACAGGGCGGGGGGAAACATTCAGTACTTC; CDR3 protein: CASSVSHRRDRAGGNIQYF
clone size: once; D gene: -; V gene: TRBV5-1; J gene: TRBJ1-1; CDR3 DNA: TGCGCCAGCAGCTTGGGACTCCAGAACACTGAAGCTTTCTTT; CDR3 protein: CASSLGLQNTEAFF
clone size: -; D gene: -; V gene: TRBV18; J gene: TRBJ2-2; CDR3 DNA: TGTGCCAGCAGGGACACACCGAACACCGGGGAGCTGTTTTTT; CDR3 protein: CASRDTPNTGELFF
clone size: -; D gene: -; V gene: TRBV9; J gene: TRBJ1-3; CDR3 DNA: TGTGCCAGCAGCGTAGTGGCAGGGGTCGTAGACACCATATATTTT; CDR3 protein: CASSVVAGVVDTIYF
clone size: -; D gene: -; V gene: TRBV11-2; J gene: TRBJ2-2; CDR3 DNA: TGTGCCAGCAGCCAGGGCCCGGGCAGGGAGCTGTTTTTT; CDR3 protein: CASSQGPGRELFF
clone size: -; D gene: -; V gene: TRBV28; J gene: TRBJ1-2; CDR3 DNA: TGTGCCAGCAGCACAGGGCCGGAGGGCTACACCTTC; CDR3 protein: CASSTGPEGYTF
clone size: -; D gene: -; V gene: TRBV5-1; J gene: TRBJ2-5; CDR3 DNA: TGCGCCAGCAGCTTGTCGCGAGGCGGCAGTCAAGAGACCCAGTACTTC; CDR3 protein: CASSLSRGGSQETQYF
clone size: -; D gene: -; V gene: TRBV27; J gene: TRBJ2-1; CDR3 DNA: TGTGCCAGCAGTTTACGGAGCGGCGGGAACTCCTACAATGAGCAGTTCTTC; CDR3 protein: CASSLRSGGNSYNEQFF
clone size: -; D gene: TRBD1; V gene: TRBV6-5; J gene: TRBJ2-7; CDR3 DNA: TGTGCCAGCAGTTACGAGGGGACAGGGGGCACCGAGCAGTACTTC; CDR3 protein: CASSYEGTGGTEQYF
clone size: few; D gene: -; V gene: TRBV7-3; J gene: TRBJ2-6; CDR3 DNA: TGTGCCAGCAGCCCCCGGGAGACAATATCTGGTGCCAACGTCCTGACTTTC; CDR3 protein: CASSPRETISGANVLTF
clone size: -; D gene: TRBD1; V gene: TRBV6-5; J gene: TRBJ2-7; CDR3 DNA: TGTGCCAGCAGGCCGACAGGGACCTACGAGCAGTACTTC; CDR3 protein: CASRPTGTYEQYF
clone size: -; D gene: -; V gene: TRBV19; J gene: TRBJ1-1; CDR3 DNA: TGTGCCAGTAGTATAGGCCGGTTGAACACTGAAGCTTTCTTT; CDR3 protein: CASSIGRLNTEAFF
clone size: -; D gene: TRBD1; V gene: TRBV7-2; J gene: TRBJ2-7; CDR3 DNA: TGTGCCAGCACTCTAGTAGAAACAGGGGGACAGGGGGCTTACTTC; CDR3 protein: CASTLVETGGQGAYF
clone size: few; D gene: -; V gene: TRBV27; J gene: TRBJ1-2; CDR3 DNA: TGTGCCAGCAGTGCGGGCCGAGGTCTTGCGGATGGCTACACCTTC; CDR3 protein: CASSAGRGLADGYTF
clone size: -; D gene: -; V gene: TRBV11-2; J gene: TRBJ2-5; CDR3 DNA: TGTGCCAGCAGCTTAATAGGGGGTAGGGAGACCCAGTACTTC; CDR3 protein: CASSLIGGRETQYF
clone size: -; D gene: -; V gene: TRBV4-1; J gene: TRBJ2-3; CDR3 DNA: TGCGCCAGCAGCCAAGAATCAGGGTCTTTCACAGATACGCAGTATTTT; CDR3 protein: CASSQESGSFTDTQYF
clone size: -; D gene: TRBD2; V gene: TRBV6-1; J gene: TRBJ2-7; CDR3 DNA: TGTGCCAGCAGTGTTCTACCCGGACTAGTGGGGAACGAGCAGTACTTC; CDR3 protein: CASSVLPGLVGNEQYF
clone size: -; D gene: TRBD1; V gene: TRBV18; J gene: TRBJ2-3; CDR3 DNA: TGTGCCAGCTCACCACGTCCCGGACAGGGGACAGATACGCAGTATTTT; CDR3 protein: CASSPRPGQGTDTQYF
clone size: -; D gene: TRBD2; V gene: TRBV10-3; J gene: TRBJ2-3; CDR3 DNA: TGTGCCATAAGCCGTTCACTAGCGGGAGGGCCGGGGGGCACAGATACGCAGTATTTT; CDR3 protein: CAISRSLAGGPGGTDTQYF
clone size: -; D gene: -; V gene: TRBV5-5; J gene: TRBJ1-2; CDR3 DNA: TGTGCCAGCAGCTTGGAGGGGTCTTGGAGTCGGGGCTACACCTTC; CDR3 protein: CASSLEGSWSRGYTF
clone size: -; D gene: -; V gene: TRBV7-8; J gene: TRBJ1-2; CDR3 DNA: TGTGCCAGCAGCCATTGGGCAGGGCGGCTTGGTGGCTACACCTTC; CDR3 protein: CASSHWAGRLGGYTF
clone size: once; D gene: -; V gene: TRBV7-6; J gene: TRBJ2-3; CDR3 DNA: TGTGCCAGCAGCCAGACTTGGACAGATACGCAGTATTTT; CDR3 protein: CASSQTWTDTQYF
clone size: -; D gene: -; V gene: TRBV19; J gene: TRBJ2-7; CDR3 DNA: TGTGCCAGTAGTATCGGGGGGCGCTCCGAGCAGTACTTC; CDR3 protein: CASSIGGRSEQYF
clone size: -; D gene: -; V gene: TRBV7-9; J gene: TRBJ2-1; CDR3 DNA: TGTGCCAGCAGCTTAGGAGCAGGGCGCGATGAGCAGTTCTTC; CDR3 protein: CASSLGAGRDEQFF
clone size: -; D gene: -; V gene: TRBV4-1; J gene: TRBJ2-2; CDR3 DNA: TGCGCCAGCAGCCAAGGGGCTAGCGCGAACACCGGGGAGCTGTTTTTT; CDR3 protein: CASSQGASANTGELFF
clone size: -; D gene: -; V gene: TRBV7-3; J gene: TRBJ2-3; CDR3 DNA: TGTGCCAGCAGCGATGACCCAGGGACGCAGTATTTT; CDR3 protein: CASSDDPGTQYF
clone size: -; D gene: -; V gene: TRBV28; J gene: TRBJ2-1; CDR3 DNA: TGTGCCAGCAGGTCCTGGACAGCTACATACAATGAGCAGTTCTTC; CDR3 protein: CASRSWTATYNEQFF
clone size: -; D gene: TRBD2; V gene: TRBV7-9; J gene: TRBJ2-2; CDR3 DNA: TGTGCCAGCAAACTAGCGGGGAACACCGGGGAGCTGTTTTTT; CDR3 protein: CASKLAGNTGELFF
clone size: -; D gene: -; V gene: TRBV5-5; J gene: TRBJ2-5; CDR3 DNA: TGTGCCAGCAGGTCCCGAGGGGGCCAAGAGACCCAGTACTTC; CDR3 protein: CASRSRGGQETQYF
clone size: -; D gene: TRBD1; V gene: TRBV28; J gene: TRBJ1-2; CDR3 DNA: TGTGCCAGCAAGAAGGGGACAGGGGGGACCTATGGCTACACCTTC; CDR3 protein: CASKKGTGGTYGYTF
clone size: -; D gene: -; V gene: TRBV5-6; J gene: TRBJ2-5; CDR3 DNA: TGTGCCAGCAGCCAGCACCCTTTAAGGACACAAGAGACCCAGTACTTC; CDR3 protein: CASSQHPLRTQETQYF
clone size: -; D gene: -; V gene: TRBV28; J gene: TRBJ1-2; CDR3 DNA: TGTGCCAGCAGTTCCGTCCGGAGGGGCTACACCTTC; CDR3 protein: CASSSVRRGYTF
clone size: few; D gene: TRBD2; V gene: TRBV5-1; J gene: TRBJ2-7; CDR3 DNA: TGCGCCAGCAGCTTGGGGACTAGCGGGGCCTACGAGCAGTACTTC; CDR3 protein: CASSLGTSGAYEQYF
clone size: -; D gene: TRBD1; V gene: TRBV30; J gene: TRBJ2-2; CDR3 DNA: TGTGCCTGGGGCCGGGACAGCGCCACCGGGGAGCTGTTTTTT; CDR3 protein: CAWGRDSATGELFF
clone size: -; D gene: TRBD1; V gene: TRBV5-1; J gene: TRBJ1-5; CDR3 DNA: TGCGCCAGCAGCTGGGGGGACAGGGGTGATCAGCCCCAGCATTTT; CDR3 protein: CASSWGDRGDQPQHF
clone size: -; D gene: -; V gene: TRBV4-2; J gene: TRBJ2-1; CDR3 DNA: TGTGCCAGCAGCCAAGATCACGGCGGAAACAATGAGCAGTTCTTC; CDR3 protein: CASSQDHGGNNEQFF
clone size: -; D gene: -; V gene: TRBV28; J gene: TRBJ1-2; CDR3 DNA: TGTGCCAGCAACGGCAGGGGCAGGGCCTATGGCTACACCTTC; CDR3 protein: CASNGRGRAYGYTF
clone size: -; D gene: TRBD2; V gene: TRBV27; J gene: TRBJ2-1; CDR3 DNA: TGTGCCAGCAGTGCACTAGCGGGGGCCGGGGAGCAGTTCTTC; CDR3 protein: CASSALAGAGEQFF
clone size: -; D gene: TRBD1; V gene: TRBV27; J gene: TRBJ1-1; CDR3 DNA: TGTGCCAGCAGTCCAAACAGGGGAGCAGCTGCCGTCTCTGGGTACGCTTTCTTT; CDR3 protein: CASSPNRGAAAVSGYAFF
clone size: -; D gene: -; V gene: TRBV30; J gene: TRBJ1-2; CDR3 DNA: TGTGCCTGGAGTGTTTTAAGGGGCGGCTATGGCTACACCTTC; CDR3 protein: CAWSVLRGGYGYTF
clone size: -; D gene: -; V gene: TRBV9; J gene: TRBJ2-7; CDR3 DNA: TGTGCCAGCAGCCTCAGCGGAGGCTACGAGCAGTACTTC; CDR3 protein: CASSLSGGYEQYF
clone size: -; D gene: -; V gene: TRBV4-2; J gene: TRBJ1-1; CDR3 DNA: TGTGCCAGCAGCCAAGTGGGGGGGGGCCCGAACACTGAAGCTTTCTTT; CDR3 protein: CASSQVGGGPNTEAFF
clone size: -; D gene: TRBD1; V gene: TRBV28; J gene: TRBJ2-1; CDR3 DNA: TGTGCCAGCAGAGGGGACAGGCGTTACAATGAGCAGTTCTTC; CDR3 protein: CASRGDRRYNEQFF
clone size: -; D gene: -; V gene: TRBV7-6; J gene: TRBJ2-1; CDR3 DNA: TGTGCCAGCAGCTTAGATCTCCGTGAGCAGTTCTTC; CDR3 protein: CASSLDLREQFF
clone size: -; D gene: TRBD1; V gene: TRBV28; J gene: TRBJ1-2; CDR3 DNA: TGTGCCAGCAGAACTTTAATCGGACAGGAGTCGGGCTACACCTTC; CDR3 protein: CASRTLIGQESGYTF
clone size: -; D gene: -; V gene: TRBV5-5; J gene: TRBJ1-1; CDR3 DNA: TGTGCCAGCAGCTTCGTTTCAGGGAGGAGGACTGAAGCTTTCTTT; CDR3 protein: CASSFVSGRRTEAFF
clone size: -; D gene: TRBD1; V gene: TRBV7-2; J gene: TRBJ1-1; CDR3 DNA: TGTGCCAGCAGACTAGGGGACAGGAGAACTGAAGCTTTCTTT; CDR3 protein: CASRLGDRRTEAFF
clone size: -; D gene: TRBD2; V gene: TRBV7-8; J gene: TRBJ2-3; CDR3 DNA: TGTGCCAGCAGCCCTCGGACTAGCGGGATCAGCACAGATACGCAGTATTTT; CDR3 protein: CASSPRTSGISTDTQYF